This T cell receptor (beta chain) was captured in a study of cytomegalovirus exposure and HLA in healthy donors. Germline assignment: CDR1 MNHEY and CDR2 SMNVEV (reference sequence). The CDR3 runs 17 residues. General study results and limits: Analysis performed later found 16,000 or so TCR beta sequences associated with HLA alleles at 0.05 false discovery rate. A later analysis found that most CMV-associated TCR beta chains appeared HLA-restricted. According to reports, the classifier identified cytomegalovirus status with high specificity and sensitivity. Some V segments (TRBV6-2 and TRBV6-3 among them) were excluded as indistinguishable.

Of note for this clone: Its antigen is as yet unknown.

In the PCR, 60 Vbeta and 13 Jbeta primers were used. The repertoire was sequenced with immunoSEQ multiplex PCR; TCRdb's copy has only in-frame clones and lacks some. This table has about 72,000 clones, 75% to 80% appearing once. The origin of this receptor is a middle-aged man in good health and CMV-seronegative. The sequencing input was PBMCs. This chain links TRBV27 with TRBJ2-5; 8 nucleotides align to TRBD1. The end of the DNA fits TRBJ2-7 better, so the J call may be wrong. The CDR3 sequence is CASSPRTGQVRTYEQYF. As DNA, the CDR3 is TGTGCCAGCAGTCCCAGGACGGGACAGGTCAGGACCTACGAGCAGTACTTC.